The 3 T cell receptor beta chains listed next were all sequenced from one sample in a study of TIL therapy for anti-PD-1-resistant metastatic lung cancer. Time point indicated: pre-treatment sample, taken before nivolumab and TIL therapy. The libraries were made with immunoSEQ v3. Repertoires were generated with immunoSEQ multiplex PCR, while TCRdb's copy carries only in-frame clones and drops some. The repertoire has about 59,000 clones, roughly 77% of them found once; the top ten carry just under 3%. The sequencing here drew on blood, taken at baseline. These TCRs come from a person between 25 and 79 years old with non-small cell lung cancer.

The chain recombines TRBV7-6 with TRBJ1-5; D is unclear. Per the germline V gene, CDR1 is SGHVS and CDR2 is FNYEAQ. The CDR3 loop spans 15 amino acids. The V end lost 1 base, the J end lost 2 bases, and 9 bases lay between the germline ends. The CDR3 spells CASSLEPVGNQPQHF. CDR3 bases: TGTGCCAGCAGCTTAGAACCGGTAGGCAATCAGCCCCAGCATTTT.

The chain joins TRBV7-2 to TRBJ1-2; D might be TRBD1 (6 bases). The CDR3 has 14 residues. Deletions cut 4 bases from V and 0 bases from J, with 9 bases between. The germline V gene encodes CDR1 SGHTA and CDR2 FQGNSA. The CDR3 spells CASSSGTPNYGYTF. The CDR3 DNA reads TGTGCCAGCAGCTCCGGGACACCTAACTATGGCTACACCTTC.

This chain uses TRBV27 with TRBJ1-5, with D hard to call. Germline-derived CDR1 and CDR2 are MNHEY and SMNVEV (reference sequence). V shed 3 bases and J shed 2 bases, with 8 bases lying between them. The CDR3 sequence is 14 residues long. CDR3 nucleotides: TGTGCCAGCAGTTTTTTTGGGGGCAATCAGCCCCAGCATTTT. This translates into CASSFFGGNQPQHF.